This TCR beta chain was documented in a study of control samples from healthy donors and cancer patients. Here immunoSEQ multiplex PCR was the method, and the copy in TCRdb shows in-frame clones only, minus some. In the table there are 150,000 to 200,000 clones, around 90% of which are singletons. The receptor's source is a man aged 30 to 45 in good health. Sequencing used blood.

The chain's CDR3 is CASSSYTASGNTIYF. The CDR3 region has the DNA TGTGCCAGCAGTTCATACACCGCCTCTGGAAACACCATATATTTT. The genes are TRBV6-5 and TRBJ1-3; D uncertain. This CDR3 has 15 amino acids. V was trimmed by 4 bases and J by 0 bases, leaving 10 bases between them. From germline, CDR1 is MNHEY and CDR2 SVGAGI.